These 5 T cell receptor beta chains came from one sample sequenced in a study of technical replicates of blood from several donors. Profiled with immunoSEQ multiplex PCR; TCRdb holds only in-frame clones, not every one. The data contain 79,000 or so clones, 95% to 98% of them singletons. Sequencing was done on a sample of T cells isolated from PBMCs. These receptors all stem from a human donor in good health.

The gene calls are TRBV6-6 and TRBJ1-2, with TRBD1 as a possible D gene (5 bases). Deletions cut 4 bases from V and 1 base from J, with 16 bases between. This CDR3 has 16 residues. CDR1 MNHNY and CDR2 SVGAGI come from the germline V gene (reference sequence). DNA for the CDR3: TGTGCCAGCAGTTCCCTGACAGCTTCTAATAACTATGGCTACACCTTC. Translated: CASSSLTASNNYGYTF.

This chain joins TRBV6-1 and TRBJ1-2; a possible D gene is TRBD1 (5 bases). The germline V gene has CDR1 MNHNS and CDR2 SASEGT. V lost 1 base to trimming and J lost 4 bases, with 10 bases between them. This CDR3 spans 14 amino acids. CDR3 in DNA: TGTGCCAGCAGTGAAGGGAGGGGAGTCTATGGCTACACCTTC. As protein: CASSEGRGVYGYTF.

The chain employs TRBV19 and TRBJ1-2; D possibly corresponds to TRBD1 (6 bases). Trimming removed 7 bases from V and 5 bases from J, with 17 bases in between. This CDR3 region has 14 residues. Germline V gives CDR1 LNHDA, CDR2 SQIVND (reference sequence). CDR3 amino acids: CASMRGHSEYGYTF. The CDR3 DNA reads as TGTGCCAGTATGAGGGGACACTCGGAATATGGCTACACCTTC.

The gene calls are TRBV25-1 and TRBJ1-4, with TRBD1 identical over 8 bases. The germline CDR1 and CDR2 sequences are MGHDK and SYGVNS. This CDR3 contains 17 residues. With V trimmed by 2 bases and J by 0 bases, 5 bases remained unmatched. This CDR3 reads CASSEDRGTSTNEKLFF. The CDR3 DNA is TGTGCCAGCAGTGAAGACAGGGGCACATCAACTAATGAAAAACTGTTTTTT. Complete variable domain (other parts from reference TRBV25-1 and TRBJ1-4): EADIYQTPRYLVIGTGKKITLECSQTMGHDKMYWYQQDPGMELHLIHYSYGVNSTEKGDLSSESTVSRIRTEHFPLTLESARPSHTSQYLCASSEDRGTSTNEKLFFGSGTQLSVL.

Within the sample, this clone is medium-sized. The CDR3 here is CASGLVRIIGQGITEAFF. DNA of the CDR3: TGTGCTAGTGGTTTGGTAAGGATTATCGGACAGGGAATCACTGAAGCTTTCTTT. V usage is TRBV12-5 and J usage is TRBJ1-1; 8 bases match TRBD1. The V gene end was trimmed by 0 bases and the J gene end by 4 bases; junction bases not matched to a gene: 13. The V gene's germline CDR1 is LGHNT and CDR2 FRNRAP. The CDR3 length is 18 residues.